Listed below are T cell receptor beta chains from one sample, sequenced in a study of Ad26.COV2.S vaccination and SARS-CoV-2 variants. Sequencing was performed with immunoSEQ multiplex PCR; in TCRdb, only in-frame clones are kept and a portion is missing. Of 400,000 to 450,000 clones in the sample, roughly 90% are singletons; the top ten hold roughly an eighth. The sequences come from peripheral blood, collected in a trial of Ad26.COV2.S vaccine versus placebo. Receptors were obtained from a person aged 18-65 years who received the Ad26.COV2.S COVID-19 vaccine or a placebo. The CDR3 runs from the conserved cysteine through the conserved F or W. The D gene is left open where the match is weak. Part of the rows lack a size; the others show once, few, many or a class for expanded clones.

d_call	v_call	clone_size	j_call	cdr3_nt	cdr3_aa
TRBD2	TRBV5-4	-	TRBJ2-6	TGTGCCAGCAGCCGACCGGGGGGAGGGGTTGGTGGGGCCAACGTCCTGACTTTC	CASSRPGGGVGGANVLTF
-	TRBV9	-	TRBJ1-4	TGTGCCAGCAGCAAAACAGGGTTGGAGGAAAAACTGTTTTTT	CASSKTGLEEKLFF
-	TRBV7-9	-	TRBJ2-7	TGTGCCAGCAGCCCCAACCTCCACAGGGCTCCCCAGAACGAGCAGTACTTC	CASSPNLHRAPQNEQYF
TRBD2	TRBV4-3	-	TRBJ2-1	TGCGCCAGCAGCCAGACAGGACTAGCGGTCGGGGATGAGCAGTTCTTC	CASSQTGLAVGDEQFF
-	TRBV7-2	-	TRBJ2-3	TGTGCCAGCAGCTTAGCGGTCTCAGGCACAGATACGCAGTATTTT	CASSLAVSGTDTQYF
TRBD2	TRBV6-4	-	TRBJ2-7	TGTGCCAGCAGTGAACAAGCGGGGCCCTACGAGCAGTACTTC	CASSEQAGPYEQYF
TRBD1	TRBV10-3	-	TRBJ1-1	TGTGCCATCAGTGAGTTCCCCCCAACAGGGGAAAGGGGCACTGAAGCTTTCTTT	CAISEFPPTGERGTEAFF
-	TRBV28	-	TRBJ2-7	TGTGCCAGCAGTAAGTGGCAACAGTCCAGCTCCTACGAGCAGTACTTC	CASSKWQQSSSYEQYF
-	TRBV27	once	TRBJ1-2	TGTGCCAGCAGTTTATTCGGGGATGGCTACACCTTC	CASSLFGDGYTF
-	TRBV7-8	once	TRBJ2-1	TGTGCCAGCAGCTTAGCCTTAGCGGCCCTCTCCTACAATGAGCAGTTCTTC	CASSLALAALSYNEQFF
-	TRBV27	-	TRBJ1-3	TGTGCCAGCAGTCCCCAGAGGGACATAGGGGGAAACACCATATATTTT	CASSPQRDIGGNTIYF
-	TRBV10-2	few	TRBJ2-7	TGCGCCAGCAGCGACGGCAAGGAGCAGTACTTC	CASSDGKEQYF
-	TRBV7-9	once	TRBJ1-1	TGTGCCAGCAGCTCAGGGTTTTGGTTGAACACTGAAGCTTTCTTT	CASSSGFWLNTEAFF
-	TRBV19	-	TRBJ2-4	TGTGCCAGTAGTCCGTTAGACAGGTCCTCTCACCAAAACATTCAGTACTTC	CASSPLDRSSHQNIQYF
TRBD1	TRBV19	-	TRBJ1-2	TGTGCCAGTACACAGGGGCGGGGAGGCTACACCTTC	CASTQGRGGYTF
TRBD1	TRBV28	-	TRBJ2-5	TGTGCCAGCAGTTTGCCACGACAGGGCGTCCTCGAAAGGGCCCAGTACTTC	CASSLPRQGVLERAQYF
TRBD1	TRBV6-1	-	TRBJ1-2	TGTGCCAGCAGTGACGGGACAGACTATGGCTACACCTTC	CASSDGTDYGYTF
-	TRBV18	-	TRBJ1-2	TGTGCCAGCTCACCTCTGAGGGAAAACTATGGCTACACCTTC	CASSPLRENYGYTF